Below, 32 T cell receptor beta chains from the same sample are listed, as sequenced in a study of cytomegalovirus exposure and HLA in healthy donors. The PCR had 60 Vbeta and 13 Jbeta primers. Sequencing was performed with immunoSEQ multiplex PCR; in TCRdb, only in-frame clones are kept and a portion is missing. The data show around 150,000 clones, roughly 72% seen once. Sequencing was done on a sample of PBMCs. Receptors were obtained from a man aged 40-49 years in good health and CMV-seronegative.

The rearrangement uses TRBV11-2 and TRBJ1-1; 10 bases line up with TRBD1. V lost 1 base, J lost 5 bases, and 1 base stayed unmatched. The V gene's germline CDR1 is SGHAT and CDR2 FQNNGV. The CDR3 sequence is 14 residues long. The CDR3 loop reads CASSLGQGATEAFF. Written as DNA, the CDR3 is TGTGCCAGCAGCTTAGGACAGGGGGCTACTGAAGCTTTCTTT.

The CDR3 region has the DNA TGTGCCAGCAGCTACTCTACGGGGTCTGGGGCCAACGTCCTGACTTTC. Residues: CASSYSTGSGANVLTF. This chain uses TRBV7-3 with TRBJ2-6, with a weak D call TRBD2 (5 bases). Germline CDR1 SGHTA, CDR2 FQGTGA. V was shortened by 4 bases and J by 1 base, with 11 bases between the two germline ends. The CDR3 has 16 residues.

On this clone itself: An end of the junction does not agree with germline; a read error may underlie this. This rearrangement joins TRBV2 to TRBJ1-2; D perhaps matches TRBD1 (6 bases). This CDR3 comprises 12 residues. Germline loops: CDR1 SNHLY, CDR2 FYNNEI. The CDR3 here is CASSTGQVSYPF. The CDR3 DNA reads as TGTGCCAGCAGCACAGGGCAGGTTAGCTACCCCTTC.

V is TRBV19 and J is TRBJ1-5, with D perhaps matching TRBD1 (5 bases). The CDR3 totals 17 residues. Deletions cut 3 bases from V and 2 bases from J, with 17 bases between. The V gene's germline CDR1 is LNHDA and CDR2 SQIVND (reference sequence). The CDR3 reads CASSIPRRTGGNQPQHF. The CDR3 DNA follows: TGTGCCAGTAGTATCCCCAGACGTACGGGGGGCAATCAGCCCCAGCATTTT.

The rearrangement uses TRBV5-6 and TRBJ1-2, with D maybe TRBD1 (5 bases). Germline lookup yields CDR1 SGHDT and CDR2 YYEEEE. The CDR3 contains 13 residues. Trimming took 0 bases from V and 2 from J, leaving 5 bases between them. CDR3 amino acids: CASSLDRNYGYTF. As DNA, the CDR3 is TGTGCCAGCAGCTTGGACAGGAACTATGGCTACACCTTC. The complete variable domain, with remaining parts taken from reference TRBV5-6 and TRBJ1-2, reads DAGVTQSPTHLIKTRGQQVTLRCSPKSGHDTVSWYQQALGQGPQFIFQYYEEEERQRGNFPDRFSGHQFPNYSSELNVNALLLGDSALYLCASSLDRNYGYTFGSGTRLTVV.

The sample holds one count of this clone. The CDR3 bases are TGTGCCAGCAGCTTAGGGGGACAGACTTACGAGCAGTACTTC. Its protein product is CASSLGGQTYEQYF. This chain joins TRBV7-2 and TRBJ2-7; TRBD1 aligns across 7 bases. Looked up from germline, CDR1 is SGHTA and CDR2 is FQGNSA. The ends lost 1 base at V and 4 bases at J; junction bases unmatched: 4. CDR3 length: 14 amino acids.

This clone was observed a handful of times. The chain carries TRBV11-3 and TRBJ1-1; tentatively, D is TRBD1 (6 bases). The V and J ends lost 1 base and 5 bases respectively, with 11 bases between them. The germline CDR1 and CDR2 sequences are SGHNT and YENEEA. The CDR3 length is 14 residues. The CDR3: CASSLGGQFTEAFF. Written as DNA, the CDR3 is TGTGCCAGCAGCTTAGGGGGGCAGTTTACTGAAGCTTTCTTT.

The rearrangement joins TRBV5-1 to TRBJ2-5; 9 bases line up with TRBD2. Germline lookup yields CDR1 SGHRS and CDR2 YFSETQ. V gave up 0 bases and J gave up 1 base; unmatched junction bases: 4. The CDR3 totals 16 residues. CDR3 sequence: CASSLVGGGAQETQYF. CDR3 sequence (DNA): TGCGCCAGCAGCTTGGTCGGCGGGGGGGCCCAAGAGACCCAGTACTTC.

The chain combines TRBV11-2 with TRBJ1-2; D may be TRBD1 (6 bases). The CDR3 sequence is 16 residues long. Trimming shortened V by 1 base and J by 4 bases, and 16 bases separated the two germline ends. The germline V gene has CDR1 SGHAT and CDR2 FQNNGV. CDR3 coding DNA: TGTGCCAGCAGCTTAGTTGTGGGGACATTCCCCTATGGCTACACCTTC. This translates into CASSLVVGTFPYGYTF.

The rearrangement uses TRBV2 and TRBJ1-4, with D possibly TRBD1 on 5 matching bases. The CDR3 spans 14 residues. Germline loops: CDR1 SNHLY, CDR2 FYNNEI. Deletions cut 8 bases from V and 5 bases from J, with 15 bases between. The CDR3 is CASGQGQFNEKLFF. The CDR3 DNA is TGTGCCAGCGGACAAGGCCAATTCAATGAAAAACTGTTTTTT.

V is TRBV7-9 and J is TRBJ2-7; a possible D gene is TRBD2 (6 bases). Germline CDR1 and CDR2: SEHNR and FQNEAQ (reference sequence). The V end lost 5 bases, the J end lost 0 bases, and 14 bases lay between the germline ends. This CDR3 region has 15 residues. The CDR3 bases are TGTGCCAGCAGCCCCCAAGCGGGTCTCTCCTACGAGCAGTACTTC. It translates to CASSPQAGLSYEQYF.

This clone came up a few times. V gene TRBV2 combines with J gene TRBJ1-1; TRBD1 agrees at 7 bases. Germline CDR1 and CDR2: SNHLY and FYNNEI. There are 13 residues in the CDR3. J gave up 3 bases and V 5 bases, and 3 bases lay outside the gene matches. The CDR3 DNA sequence: TGTGCCAGCAGTAACAGGGGTTACACTGAAGCTTTCTTT. Its translation is CASSNRGYTEAFF.

The chain links TRBV5-8 to TRBJ1-5, with 7 bases matching TRBD1. Germline CDR1 and CDR2: SGHTS and YDEGEE. After removal of 0 bases from V and 6 bases from J, the junction contained 6 bases not matched to a gene. The CDR3 has 15 amino acids. The DNA of the CDR3 is TGTGCCAGCAGCTTGGAGGGGGCTGCGGTTCAGCCCCAGCATTTT. Encoded protein: CASSLEGAAVQPQHF.

V is TRBV7-6 and J is TRBJ2-5; D gene uncertain. CDR1 is SGHVS, CDR2 FNYEAQ, per germline. Trimming removed 2 bases from V and 3 bases from J, with 10 bases in between. The CDR3 has 14 amino acids. In nucleotides, the CDR3 is TGTGCCAGCAGCTTAAGCCTCCGCAAAGAGACCCAGTACTTC. It specifies CASSLSLRKETQYF.

The chain uses TRBV7-3 and TRBJ2-1, with 15 bases identical to TRBD2. CDR3 length equals 15 residues. Germline CDR1 and CDR2: SGHTA and FQGTGA. Trimming cost V 1 base and J 10 bases; bases outside gene matches: 2. This CDR3 is CASSLRGLAGGEQFF. CDR3 DNA: TGTGCCAGCAGCTTAAGGGGACTAGCGGGGGGAGAGCAGTTCTTC.

The genes are TRBV27 and TRBJ2-3, with 8 bases aligning to TRBD2. The CDR3 loop spans 15 amino acids. From germline, CDR1 is MNHEY and CDR2 SMNVEV (reference sequence). J was trimmed by 5 bases and V by 5 bases; bases with no gene match: 9. The CDR3 DNA reads as TGTGCCAGCAGTCCTATTCGGGAGGGCCTAGATACGCAGTATTTT. It encodes CASSPIREGLDTQYF.

The genes are TRBV15 and TRBJ2-7; D possibly corresponds to TRBD2 (6 bases). The CDR3 spans 15 residues. V was clipped by 5 bases and J by 3 bases, with 17 bases between them. Germline V CDR1 and CDR2: LNHNV, YYDKDF (reference sequence). This CDR3 reads CATSLRPGENYEQYF. CDR3 sequence (DNA): TGTGCCACCAGCCTAAGACCGGGGGAGAACTACGAGCAGTACTTC.

The chain combines TRBV6-1 with TRBJ2-7; D not certain. Germline CDR1 MNHNS, CDR2 SASEGT. This CDR3 is 15 amino acids long. The V and J ends lost 1 base and 2 bases respectively, with 12 bases between them. The CDR3 DNA reads as TGTGCCAGCAGTGAAGGTGTCTACTCCCCCTACGAGCAGTACTTC. Protein product: CASSEGVYSPYEQYF.

The chain uses TRBV6-5 and TRBJ1-2, with a tentative D call TRBD1 (5 bases). Trimming left V 5 bases short and J 2 bases short, with 12 bases between. Germline values: CDR1 MNHEY, CDR2 SVGAGI. The CDR3 runs to 14 residues. Written as DNA, the CDR3 is TGTGCCAGCAGTAATAGGGGTTCGAACTATGGCTACACCTTC. It codes for CASSNRGSNYGYTF.

This clone has a single count. The chain combines TRBV5-1 with TRBJ1-4; D is uncertain. The CDR3 length is 16 residues. Deletions cut 6 bases from V and 4 bases from J, with 19 bases between. Per germline, CDR1 SGHRS and CDR2 YFSETQ. CDR3 protein: CASTTTPGVSNEKLFF. The CDR3, as DNA: TGCGCCAGCACCACAACCCCCGGGGTTAGTAATGAAAAACTGTTTTTT.

The gene calls are TRBV19 and TRBJ1-2, with D possibly TRBD1 on 6 matching bases. The germline gives CDR1 LNHDA, CDR2 SQIVND (reference sequence). Trimming cost V 10 bases and J 8 bases, with 26 bases left between them. CDR3 length: 15 amino acids. As DNA, the CDR3 is TGTGCCATCCCCCTGGCCGACAGGTTGACCTACGGCTACACCTTC. This translates into CAIPLADRLTYGYTF.

The rearrangement uses TRBV27 and TRBJ1-2; tentatively, D is TRBD1 (6 bases). Trimming removed 7 bases from V and 2 bases from J, with 17 bases in between. There are 15 residues in the CDR3. The V gene's germline CDR1 is MNHEY and CDR2 SMNVEV (reference sequence). CDR3 nucleotides: TGTGCCAGCATGCAGGGGACGGCCTCCAACTATGGCTACACCTTC. It is translated as CASMQGTASNYGYTF.

Only a few counts were recorded for this clone. The rearrangement links TRBV28 to TRBJ1-2, with D possibly TRBD1 on 5 matching bases. The germline CDR1 and CDR2 sequences are MDHEN and SYDVKM. This CDR3 is 11 amino acids long. Trimming pared 10 bases from V and 2 bases from J, leaving 8 bases between. CDR3 loop: CATYRNYGYTF. The CDR3 coding sequence is TGTGCCACCTACAGGAACTATGGCTACACCTTC.

The chain carries TRBV7-2 and TRBJ2-7, with a tentative D call TRBD2 (6 bases). Germline assignment: CDR1 SGHTA and CDR2 FQGNSA. The CDR3 extends over 15 amino acids. V was trimmed by 7 bases and J by 2 bases, leaving 18 bases between them. CDR3 sequence (DNA): TGTGCCAGCAATATCCCCGTCGGCGGGACCTACGAGCAGTACTTC. Encoded protein: CASNIPVGGTYEQYF.

The chain is built from TRBV10-3 and TRBJ2-1, with no clear D. Trimming shortened V by 6 bases and J by 0 bases, and 15 bases separated the two germline ends. CDR3 length: 16 residues. CDR1 is ENHRY and CDR2 is SYGVKD in the germline V gene. Written as DNA, the CDR3 is TGTGCCATCAGCTCGCAAAGCGCCAGCTCCTACAATGAGCAGTTCTTC. Its translation is CAISSQSASSYNEQFF.

This chain joins TRBV9 and TRBJ2-6, with D possibly being TRBD2 (5 bases). CDR3 length: 18 residues. Trimming took 4 bases from V and 0 from J, leaving 17 bases between them. CDR1 and CDR2 (germline): SGDLS, YYNGEE. For the CDR3, the DNA is TGTGCCAGCAGCCTCTTGGCTAGCCTCGGCTCTGGGGCCAACGTCCTGACTTTC. It yields the protein CASSLLASLGSGANVLTF.

The rearrangement uses TRBV6-5 and TRBJ1-1, with 7 bases that match TRBD1. The CDR3 is 13 residues long. With V trimmed by 6 bases and J by 7 bases, 8 bases remained unmatched. Germline V lookup: CDR1 MNHEY, CDR2 SVGAGI. CDR3 nucleotide sequence: TGTGCCAGCAGAGAGACAGGGAAAGGTGAAGCTTTCTTT. Translated: CASRETGKGEAFF.

The J gene is TRBJ2-7, the V gene TRBV19; 9 nucleotides align to TRBD2. With 4 bases clipped from V and 0 bases from J, the junction kept 7 bases outside the gene matches. The CDR3 is 16 residues long. CDR1 and CDR2 from the germline V gene are LNHDA and SQIVND (reference sequence). In DNA form, the CDR3 reads TGTGCCAGTAGTACGATACTAGCGGGCAGCTCCTACGAGCAGTACTTC. This sequence encodes CASSTILAGSSYEQYF.

V gene TRBV5-1 combines with J gene TRBJ2-7, with 9 bases that match TRBD2. The CDR3 spans 15 residues. V was clipped by 4 bases and J by 1 base; unmatched bases: 6. Germline lookup yields CDR1 SGHRS and CDR2 YFSETQ. As DNA, the CDR3 is TGCGCCAGCAGCCCGAAGACTAGCGGTTCCTACGAGCAGTACTTC. Translated: CASSPKTSGSYEQYF.

The gene calls are TRBV27 and TRBJ2-5; 8 bases align to TRBD1. CDR1 and CDR2 (germline): MNHEY, SMNVEV (reference sequence). The ends lost 5 bases at V and 1 base at J; junction bases unmatched: 6. The CDR3 runs 15 residues. The CDR3 sequence: CASSEGQVFQETQYF. CDR3 sequence (DNA): TGTGCCAGCAGTGAGGGACAGGTCTTCCAAGAGACCCAGTACTTC.

The chain employs TRBV10-3 and TRBJ2-7; weak D call: TRBD2 (5 bases). The CDR3 has 13 residues. Germline lookup yields CDR1 ENHRY and CDR2 SYGVKD. The germline V and J ends were trimmed by 7 bases and 6 bases, with 16 bases remaining between them. The CDR3 DNA is TGTGCCATCACACTCGAAGGACGGGGCGAGCAGTACTTC. It is translated as CAITLEGRGEQYF.

The rearrangement uses TRBV2 and TRBJ2-3; 10 nucleotides match TRBD2. V gave up 6 bases and J gave up 2 bases; unmatched junction bases: 8. The CDR3 sequence is 16 residues long. Germline-derived CDR1 and CDR2 are SNHLY and FYNNEI. CDR3 sequence: CASSELLAGNTDTQYF. CDR3 DNA: TGTGCCAGCAGCGAATTACTAGCGGGGAACACAGATACGCAGTATTTT.